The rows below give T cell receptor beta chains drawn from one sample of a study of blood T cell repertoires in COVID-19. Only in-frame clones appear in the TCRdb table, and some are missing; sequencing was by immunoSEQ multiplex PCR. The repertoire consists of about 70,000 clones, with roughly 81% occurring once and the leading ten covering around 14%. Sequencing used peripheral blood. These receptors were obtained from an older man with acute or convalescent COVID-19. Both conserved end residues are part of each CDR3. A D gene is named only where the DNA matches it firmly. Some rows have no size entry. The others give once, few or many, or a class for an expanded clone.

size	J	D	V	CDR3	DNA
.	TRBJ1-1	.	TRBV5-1	CASSGVREGTEAFF	TGCGCCAGCAGCGGGGTCAGGGAAGGCACTGAAGCTTTCTTT
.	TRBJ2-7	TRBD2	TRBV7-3	CAGRTSVAWGGEQYF	TGTGCCGGAAGGACTAGCGTGGCTTGGGGAGGGGAGCAGTACTTC
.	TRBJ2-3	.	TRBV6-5	CASTQEDTQYF	TGTGCCAGCACTCAAGAGGATACGCAGTATTTT
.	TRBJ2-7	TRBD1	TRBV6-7	CASSYAGTGPLLTYEQYF	TGTGCCAGCAGTTACGCCGGGACAGGGCCCCTCCTAACCTACGAGCAGTACTTC
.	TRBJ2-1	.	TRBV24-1	CATSEGGRNEQFF	TGTGCCACCAGTGAGGGGGGGCGCAATGAGCAGTTCTTC
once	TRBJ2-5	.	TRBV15	CATSRDKDGGRETQYF	TGTGCCACCAGCAGAGATAAGGACGGGGGTCGCGAGACCCAGTACTTC
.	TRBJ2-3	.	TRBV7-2	CASSLARGGDTQYF	TGTGCCAGCAGCTTAGCGCGGGGCGGAGATACGCAGTATTTT
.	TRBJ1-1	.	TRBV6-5	CASSRQARAEAFF	TGTGCCAGCAGTAGACAGGCTAGAGCTGAAGCTTTCTTT
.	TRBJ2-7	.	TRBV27	CASSFRQGYEQYF	TGTGCCAGCAGTTTTCGGCAGGGCTACGAGCAGTACTTC
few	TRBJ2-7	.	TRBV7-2	CASSLVADRFGGEQYF	TGTGCCAGCAGCTTAGTAGCGGACAGGTTCGGTGGCGAGCAGTACTTC
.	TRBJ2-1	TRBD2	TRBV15	CATSGVRTSSEQFF	TGTGCCACCAGCGGCGTGAGGACTAGCAGTGAGCAGTTCTTC
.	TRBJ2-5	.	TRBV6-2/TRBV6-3	CASSYNRAGETQYF	TGTGCCAGCAGTTACAACAGGGCTGGGGAGACCCAGTACTTC
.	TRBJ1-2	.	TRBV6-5	CASWRNYGYTF	TGTGCCAGCTGGAGAAACTATGGCTACACCTTC